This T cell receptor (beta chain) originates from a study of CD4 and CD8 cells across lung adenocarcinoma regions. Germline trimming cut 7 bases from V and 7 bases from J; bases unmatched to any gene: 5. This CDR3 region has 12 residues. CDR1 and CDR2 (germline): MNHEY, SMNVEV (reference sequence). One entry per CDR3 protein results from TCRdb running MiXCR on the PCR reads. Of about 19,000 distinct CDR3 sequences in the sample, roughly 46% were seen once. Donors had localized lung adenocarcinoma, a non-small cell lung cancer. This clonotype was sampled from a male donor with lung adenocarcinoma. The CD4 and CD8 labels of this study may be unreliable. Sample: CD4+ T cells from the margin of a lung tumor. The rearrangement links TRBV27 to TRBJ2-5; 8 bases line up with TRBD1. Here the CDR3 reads CASNYRGWTQYF. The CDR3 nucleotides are TGTGCCAGCAACTACAGGGGGTGGACCCAGTACTTC.